The 20 T cell receptor beta chains given below trace back to one sample, sequenced in a study of OX40 agonist ivuxolimab in advanced cancers. Assay: immunoSEQ multiplex PCR; the TCRdb copy retains only in-frame clones and omits some. Of 10,000 to 13,000 clones in the sample, approximately 80% were seen once. The sample in question was CD4+ or CD8+ T cells sorted from blood, obtained in a trial of the OX40 agonist ivuxolimab. These receptors all come from an adult with an advanced solid tumor such as melanoma, head and neck, liver or kidney cancer.

The chain combines TRBV27 with TRBJ2-2; 8 bases line up with TRBD1. Per the germline V gene, CDR1 is MNHEY and CDR2 is SMNVEV (reference sequence). The CDR3 length is 13 residues. The junction had 0 bases not matched to a gene; V was cut back by 6 bases and J by 3 bases. The CDR3 sequence: CASRTGDTGELFF. The CDR3 nucleotides read TGTGCCAGCAGGACAGGGGACACCGGGGAGCTGTTTTTT.

J is TRBJ2-5 and V is TRBV9; 8 positions agree with TRBD2. Trimming took 7 bases from V and 1 from J; bases not matched to a gene: 6. The CDR3 is made up of 14 amino acids. Germline V gives CDR1 SGDLS, CDR2 YYNGEE. In DNA, the CDR3 is TGTGCCAGCGCTGGTAGCGGGGCCCAAGAGACCCAGTACTTC. Amino acids: CASAGSGAQETQYF.

The chain joins TRBV4-1 to TRBJ1-1, with D perhaps matching TRBD1 (6 bases). The V end lost 2 bases, the J end lost 4 bases, and 17 bases lay between the germline ends. CDR1 and CDR2 (germline): MGHRA, YSYEKL. The CDR3 is 16 residues long. The CDR3 sequence is CASSQLGGPAGTEAFF. CDR3 DNA: TGCGCCAGCAGCCAATTGGGGGGGCCGGCCGGCACTGAAGCTTTCTTT.

The V gene is TRBV5-5, the J gene TRBJ1-2; no definite D call. V was shortened by 1 base and J by 5 bases, with 9 bases between the two germline ends. There are 13 residues in the CDR3. Germline CDR1 and CDR2: SGHKS and YYEKEE (reference sequence). CDR3 sequence (DNA): TGTGCCAGCAGCTTGAGCGTAGATTATGGCTACACCTTC. Protein sequence: CASSLSVDYGYTF.

This chain links TRBV5-4 with TRBJ2-5; 9 bases align to TRBD1. Germline V gives CDR1 SGHNT, CDR2 YYREEE (reference sequence). Germline trimming cut 4 bases from V and 5 bases from J; bases unmatched to any gene: 9. This CDR3 is built from 15 residues. The CDR3 DNA follows: TGTGCCAGCAGCGTCGGGACAGGGATCTTGGAGACCCAGTACTTC. Residues: CASSVGTGILETQYF.

This clone was seen a few times. This chain's CDR3 is CASSLANTEAFF. CDR3 sequence (DNA): TGCGCCAGCAGCCTCGCTAACACTGAAGCTTTCTTT. J is TRBJ1-1 and V is TRBV4-1; D ambiguous. Trimming stripped 4 bases from V and 2 bases from J, with 5 bases between. This CDR3 contains 12 residues. In germline, CDR1 is MGHRA, CDR2 YSYEKL.

The chain has TRBV12-5 and TRBJ1-2; D gene uncertain. V was shortened by 1 base and J by 2 bases, with 8 bases between the two germline ends. Germline CDR1 and CDR2: LGHNT and FRNRAP. CDR3 length equals 14 residues. CDR3 in amino acids: CASGLAPDNYGYTF. The CDR3 DNA is TGTGCTAGTGGTTTGGCCCCTGACAACTATGGCTACACCTTC.

In nucleotides, the CDR3 is TGCGCCAGCAGCTTGGAAATAAACGAGCAGTACTTC. Its protein is CASSLEINEQYF. The rearrangement links TRBV5-1 to TRBJ2-7; D not resolved. V was pared by 0 bases and J by 5 bases, with 6 bases between. The CDR3 is made up of 12 amino acids. The germline V gene has CDR1 SGHRS and CDR2 YFSETQ.

This clone was seen only a few times. The chain carries TRBV7-2 and TRBJ2-2; D is perhaps TRBD2 (6 bases). The CDR3 contains 14 residues. V shed 3 bases and J shed 2 bases, with 7 bases lying between them. Germline values: CDR1 SGHTA, CDR2 FQGNSA. Here the CDR3 reads CASSLGGNTGELFF. CDR3 DNA sequence: TGTGCCAGCAGCTTGGGGGGAAACACCGGGGAGCTGTTTTTT.

The rearrangement joins TRBV15 to TRBJ2-1, with a possible D match to TRBD2 (5 bases). CDR1 and CDR2 from the germline V gene are LNHNV and YYDKDF (reference sequence). This CDR3 spans 14 amino acids. V gave up 7 bases and J gave up 4 bases, with 14 bases separating them. CDR3 protein: CATTPVRGYNEQFF. CDR3 nucleotide sequence: TGTGCCACCACCCCGGTCAGAGGGTACAATGAGCAGTTCTTC.

The genes are TRBV7-9 and TRBJ1-5; tentatively, D is TRBD1 (6 bases). CDR1 SEHNR and CDR2 FQNEAQ come from the germline V gene (reference sequence). The CDR3 has 18 amino acids. Trimming stripped 3 bases from V and 2 bases from J, with 20 bases between. CDR3 nucleotide sequence: TGTGCCAGCAGCTTTGGGGGAGACTACAGGGAGGGCAATCAGCCCCAGCATTTT. Encoded protein: CASSFGGDYREGNQPQHF. The full variable domain, its missing parts supplied by reference TRBV7-9 and TRBJ1-5, is DTGVSQNPRHKITKRGQNVTFRCDPISEHNRLYWYRQTLGQGPEFLTYFQNEAQLEKSRLLSDRFSAERPKGSFSTLEIQRTEQGDSAMYLCASSFGGDYREGNQPQHFGDGTRLSIL.

Notes on this clone: A read error may account for a junction end that differs from germline. The chain carries TRBV7-7 and TRBJ2-1; D perhaps matches TRBD2 (6 bases). Germline V gives CDR1 SSHAT, CDR2 FNYEAQ (reference sequence). The CDR3 is 16 amino acids. The CDR3: CASSPDSGTSYNEQFF. CDR3 nucleotides: TGTGCTAGCAGCCCGGATAGCGGAACCTCCTACAATGAGCAGTTCTTC.

This chain connects TRBV7-9 to TRBJ2-1, with 11 bases matching TRBD2. The V gene end was trimmed by 5 bases and the J gene end by 2 bases; junction bases not matched to a gene: 2. CDR1 is SEHNR and CDR2 is FQNEAQ in the germline V gene (reference sequence). CDR3 length: 15 residues. The CDR3 bases are TGTGCCAGCAGCAGTAGCGGGAGGGCCTACAATGAGCAGTTCTTC. Translating it yields CASSSSGRAYNEQFF.

This clone was counted only a few times. V usage is TRBV6-5 and J usage is TRBJ2-7; the match to TRBD2 covers 9 bases. Germline loops: CDR1 MNHEY, CDR2 SVGAGI. With V trimmed by 0 bases and J by 0 bases, 0 bases remained unmatched. The length of the CDR3 is 15 residues. The CDR3 region is CASSYSSGSSYEQYF. The CDR3, as DNA: TGTGCCAGCAGTTACTCTAGCGGGAGCTCCTACGAGCAGTACTTC.

This clone turned up a few times. The chain links TRBV6-5 to TRBJ2-5; TRBD2 might be the D (6 bases). The CDR3 is made up of 15 amino acids. The V end was cut by 5 bases, the J end by 5 bases, with 18 bases between. Germline CDR1 reads MNHEY; CDR2 reads SVGAGI. CDR3 sequence (DNA): TGTGCCAGCAGTGGTTCTCTGGAGGGGTGGGAGACCCAGTACTTC. Translating gives CASSGSLEGWETQYF.

The chain carries TRBV23-1 and TRBJ2-7; tentative D call: TRBD1 (6 bases). TRBV23-1 is noted as an ORF with a role that remains uncertain. The CDR3 spans 16 residues. Trimming removed 6 bases at V and 0 bases at J, with 18 bases between. This chain's CDR3 is CASRKQGKKGSYEQYF. In DNA, the CDR3 is TGCGCCAGCAGAAAGCAGGGGAAGAAGGGCTCCTACGAGCAGTACTTC.

The CDR3 DNA reads TGTGCCAGCAGGGAAGACAGTATCTCCTACGAGCAGTACTTC. It yields the protein CASREDSISYEQYF. J is TRBJ2-7 and V is TRBV6-5; possibly TRBD1 for D (5 bases). The germline gives CDR1 MNHEY, CDR2 SVGAGI. This CDR3 is 14 amino acids long. With 6 bases removed from V and 0 bases from J, the gap between germline ends came to 12 bases.

This chain uses TRBV5-1 with TRBJ1-6, with a weak D call TRBD1 (5 bases). V was shortened by 2 bases and J by 7 bases, with 10 bases between the two germline ends. The CDR3 contains 14 residues. Germline assignment: CDR1 SGHRS and CDR2 YFSETQ. The CDR3: CASSFGALNSPLHF. DNA of the CDR3: TGCGCCAGCAGCTTCGGGGCGCTGAATTCACCCCTCCACTTT.

The gene calls are TRBV4-1 and TRBJ2-7; the match to TRBD1 covers 7 bases. In germline, CDR1 is MGHRA, CDR2 YSYEKL. The CDR3 has 16 amino acids. Germline trimming cut 0 bases from V and 4 bases from J; bases unmatched to any gene: 9. The CDR3: CASSQDTLDRVYEQYF. CDR3 nucleotide sequence: TGCGCCAGCAGCCAAGATACCCTAGACAGGGTTTACGAGCAGTACTTC.

A single count supports this clone. Here the CDR3 DNA reads TGTGCTAGTGGTCCGACGGGACTAGCTTACAATGAGCAGTTCTTC. This encodes CASGPTGLAYNEQFF. The V and J genes are TRBV12-5 and TRBJ2-1; 9 positions agree with TRBD2. There are 15 residues in the CDR3. The ends lost 5 bases at V and 4 bases at J; junction bases unmatched: 6. Looked up from germline, CDR1 is LGHNT and CDR2 is FRNRAP. The variable domain in full, with the rest retrieved from reference TRBV12-5 and TRBJ2-1, is DARVTQTPRHKVTEMGQEVTMRCQPILGHNTVFWYRQTMMQGLELLAYFRNRAPLDDSGMPKDRFSAEMPDATLATLKIQPSEPRDSAVYFCASGPTGLAYNEQFFGPGTRLTVL.